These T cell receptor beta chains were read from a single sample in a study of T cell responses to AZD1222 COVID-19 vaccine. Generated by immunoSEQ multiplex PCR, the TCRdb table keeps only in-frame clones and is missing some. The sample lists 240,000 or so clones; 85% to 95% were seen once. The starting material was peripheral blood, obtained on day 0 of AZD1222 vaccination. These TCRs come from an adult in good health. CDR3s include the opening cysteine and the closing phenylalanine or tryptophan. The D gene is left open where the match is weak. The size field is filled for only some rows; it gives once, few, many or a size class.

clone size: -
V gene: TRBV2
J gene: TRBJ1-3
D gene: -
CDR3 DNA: TGTGCCAGCAGCCAGGACACACAAGCGACCGGAAACACCATATATTTT
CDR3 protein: CASSQDTQATGNTIYF

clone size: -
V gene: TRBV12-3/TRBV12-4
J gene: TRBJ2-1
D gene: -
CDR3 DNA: TGTGCCAGCACTCGCTACAATGAGCAGTTCTTC
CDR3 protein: CASTRYNEQFF

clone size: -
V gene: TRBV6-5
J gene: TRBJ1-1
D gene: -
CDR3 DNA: TGTGCCAGCAGTTCCCCGGGGGCCGACACTGAAGCTTTCTTT
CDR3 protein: CASSSPGADTEAFF

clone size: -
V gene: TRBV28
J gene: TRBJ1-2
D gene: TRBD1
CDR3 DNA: TGTGCCAGCAGTACCCGACAGGGAGGATATGGCTACACCTTC
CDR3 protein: CASSTRQGGYGYTF

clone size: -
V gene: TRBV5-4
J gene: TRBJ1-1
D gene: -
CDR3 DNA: TGTGCCAGCAGCCCAGAGGGTGGGTCCACTGAAGCTTTCTTT
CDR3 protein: CASSPEGGSTEAFF

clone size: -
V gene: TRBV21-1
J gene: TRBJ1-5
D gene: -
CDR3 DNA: TGTGCCAGCAGCACCCAACACAGGGTCGGAGACAATCAGCCCCAGCATTTT
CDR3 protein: CASSTQHRVGDNQPQHF

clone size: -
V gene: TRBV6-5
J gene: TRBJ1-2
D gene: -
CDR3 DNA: TGTGCCAGCAGTTACTCGGGGGGCCAGGGCTACACCTTC
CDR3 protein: CASSYSGGQGYTF

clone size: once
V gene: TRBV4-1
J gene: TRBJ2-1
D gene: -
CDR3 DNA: TGCGCCAGCAGCCCCCCCGGTCGAAGGAATGAGCAGTTCTTC
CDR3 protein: CASSPPGRRNEQFF

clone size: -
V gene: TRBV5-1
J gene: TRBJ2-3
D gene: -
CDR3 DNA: TGCGCCAGCAGCGAGACAGCCAGCACAGATACGCAGTATTTT
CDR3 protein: CASSETASTDTQYF

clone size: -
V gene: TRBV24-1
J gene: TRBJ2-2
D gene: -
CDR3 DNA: TGTGCCACCAGTGCCGGAGACACCGGGGAGCTGTTTTTT
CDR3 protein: CATSAGDTGELFF

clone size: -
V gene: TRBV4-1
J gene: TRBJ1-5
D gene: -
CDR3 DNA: TGCGCCAGCAGCCAATTCGCAGGGACGAGCAATCAGCCCCAGCATTTT
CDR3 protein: CASSQFAGTSNQPQHF